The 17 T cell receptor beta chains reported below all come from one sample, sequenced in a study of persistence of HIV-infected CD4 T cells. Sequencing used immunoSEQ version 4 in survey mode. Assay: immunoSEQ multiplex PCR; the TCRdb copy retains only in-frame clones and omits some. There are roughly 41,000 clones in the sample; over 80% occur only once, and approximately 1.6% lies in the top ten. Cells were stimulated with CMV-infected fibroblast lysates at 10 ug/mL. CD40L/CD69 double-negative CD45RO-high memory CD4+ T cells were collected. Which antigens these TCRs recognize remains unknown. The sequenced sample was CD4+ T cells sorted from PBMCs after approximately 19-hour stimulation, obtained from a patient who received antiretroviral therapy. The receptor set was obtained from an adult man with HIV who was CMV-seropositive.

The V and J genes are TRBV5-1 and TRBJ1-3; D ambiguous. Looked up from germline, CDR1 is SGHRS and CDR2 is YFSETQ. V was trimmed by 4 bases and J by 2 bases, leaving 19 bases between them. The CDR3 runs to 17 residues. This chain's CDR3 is CASSPRGVDAAGNTIYF. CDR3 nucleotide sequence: TGCGCCAGCAGCCCCCGGGGTGTTGACGCGGCTGGAAACACCATATATTTT.

The CDR3 coding sequence is TGTGCCAGCAGCTTTGGGGACAGGGGTACCGGGGAGCTGTTTTTT. This codes for CASSFGDRGTGELFF. The chain employs TRBV7-9 and TRBJ2-2, with 10 positions matching TRBD1. V lost 3 bases to trimming and J lost 5 bases; unmatched junction nucleotides: 3. Germline V gene sequence: CDR1 SEHNR, CDR2 FQNEAQ (reference sequence). There are 15 residues in the CDR3.

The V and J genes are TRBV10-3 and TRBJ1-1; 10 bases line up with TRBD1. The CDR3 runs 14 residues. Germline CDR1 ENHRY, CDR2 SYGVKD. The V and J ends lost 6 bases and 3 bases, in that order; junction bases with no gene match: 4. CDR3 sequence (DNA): TGTGCCATCAGAGCCGGGACAGGGGACACTGAAGCTTTCTTT. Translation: CAIRAGTGDTEAFF.

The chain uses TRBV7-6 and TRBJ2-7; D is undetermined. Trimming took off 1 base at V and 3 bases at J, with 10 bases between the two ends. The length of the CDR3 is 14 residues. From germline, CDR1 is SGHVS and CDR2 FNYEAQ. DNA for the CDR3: TGTGCCAGCAGCTTAGGCCCAAGCAGCTACGAGCAGTACTTC. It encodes CASSLGPSSYEQYF. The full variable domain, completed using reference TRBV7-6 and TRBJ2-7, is GAGVSQSPRYKVTKRGQDVALRCDPISGHVSLYWYRQALGQGPEFLTYFNYEAQQDKSGLPNDRFSAERPEGSISTLTIQRTEQRDSAMYRCASSLGPSSYEQYFGPGTRLTVT.

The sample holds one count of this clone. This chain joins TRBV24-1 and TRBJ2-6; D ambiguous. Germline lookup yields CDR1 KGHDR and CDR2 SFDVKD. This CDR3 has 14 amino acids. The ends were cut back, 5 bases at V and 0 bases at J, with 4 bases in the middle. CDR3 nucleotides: TGTGCCACCAGTGGCGGCTCTGGGGCCAACGTCCTGACTTTC. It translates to CATSGGSGANVLTF.

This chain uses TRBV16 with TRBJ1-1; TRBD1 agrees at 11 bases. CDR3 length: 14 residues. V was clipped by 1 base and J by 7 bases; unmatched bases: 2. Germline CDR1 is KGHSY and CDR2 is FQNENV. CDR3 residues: CASSQWGQGDEAFF. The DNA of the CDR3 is TGTGCCAGCAGCCAATGGGGACAGGGGGATGAAGCTTTCTTT.

The CDR3 DNA sequence: TGTGCCAGCAGCTCGAGGTACGAGCAGTACTTC. It translates to CASSSRYEQYF. V gene TRBV7-9 combines with J gene TRBJ2-7; D remains unclear. Trimming removed 4 bases at V and 4 bases at J, with 5 bases between. The CDR3 covers 11 residues. Germline-derived CDR1 and CDR2 are SEHNR and FQNEAQ (reference sequence). The variable domain in full, completed from reference TRBV7-9 and TRBJ2-7, reads DTGVSQNPRHKITKRGQNVTFRCDPISEHNRLYWYRQTLGQGPEFLTYFQNEAQLEKSRLLSDRFSAERPKGSFSTLEIQRTEQGDSAMYLCASSSRYEQYFGPGTRLTVT.

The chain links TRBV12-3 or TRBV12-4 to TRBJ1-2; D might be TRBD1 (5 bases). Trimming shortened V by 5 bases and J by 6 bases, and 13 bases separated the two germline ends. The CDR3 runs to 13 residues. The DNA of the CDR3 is TGTGCCAGCAGTCTTTGGGGGAGTGATGGCTACACCTTC. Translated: CASSLWGSDGYTF.

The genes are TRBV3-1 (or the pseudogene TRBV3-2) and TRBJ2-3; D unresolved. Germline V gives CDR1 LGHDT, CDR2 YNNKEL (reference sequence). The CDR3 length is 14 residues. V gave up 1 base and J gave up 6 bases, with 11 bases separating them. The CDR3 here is CASSQGSPADTQYF. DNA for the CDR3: TGTGCCAGCAGCCAAGGCTCCCCGGCGGATACGCAGTATTTT.

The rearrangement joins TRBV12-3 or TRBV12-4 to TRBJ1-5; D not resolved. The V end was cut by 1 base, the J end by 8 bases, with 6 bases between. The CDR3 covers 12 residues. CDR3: CASSLGVEPQHF. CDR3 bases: TGTGCCAGCAGTTTAGGGGTTGAGCCCCAGCATTTT.

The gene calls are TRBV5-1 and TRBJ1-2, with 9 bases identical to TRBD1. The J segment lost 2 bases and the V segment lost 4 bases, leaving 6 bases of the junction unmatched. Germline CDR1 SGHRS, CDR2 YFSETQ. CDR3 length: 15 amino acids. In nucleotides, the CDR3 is TGCGCCAGCAGCAGGACAGGGGACATCAACTATGGCTACACCTTC. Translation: CASSRTGDINYGYTF.

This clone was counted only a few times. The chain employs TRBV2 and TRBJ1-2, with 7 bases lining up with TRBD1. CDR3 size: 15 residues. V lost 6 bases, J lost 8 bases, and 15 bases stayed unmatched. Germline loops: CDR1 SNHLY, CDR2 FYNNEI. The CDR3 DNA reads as TGTGCCAGCAGGGATCCTGAAGGGGGCGTTTCAGGCTACACCTTC. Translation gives CASRDPEGGVSGYTF.

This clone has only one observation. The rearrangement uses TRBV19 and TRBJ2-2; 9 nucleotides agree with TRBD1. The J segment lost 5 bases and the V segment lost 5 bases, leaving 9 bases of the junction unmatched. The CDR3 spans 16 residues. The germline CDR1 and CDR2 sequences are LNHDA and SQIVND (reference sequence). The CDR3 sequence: CASSLLWDRDTGELFF. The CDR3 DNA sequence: TGTGCCAGTAGTCTCCTTTGGGACAGGGATACCGGGGAGCTGTTTTTT.

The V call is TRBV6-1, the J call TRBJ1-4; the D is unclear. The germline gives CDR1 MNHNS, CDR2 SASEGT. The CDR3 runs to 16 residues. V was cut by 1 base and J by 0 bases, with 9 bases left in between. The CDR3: CASSEVRSPTNEKLFF. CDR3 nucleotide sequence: TGTGCCAGCAGTGAAGTAAGGAGCCCAACTAATGAAAAACTGTTTTTT.

The DNA of the CDR3 is TGTGCCAGCAGTCTATTCAGGGCGAACACCGGGGAGCTGTTTTTT. Translation: CASSLFRANTGELFF. The chain uses TRBV28 and TRBJ2-2; tentative D call: TRBD1 (5 bases). Trimming took 5 bases from V and 0 from J, leaving 10 bases between them. CDR3 length equals 15 residues. CDR1 is MDHEN, CDR2 SYDVKM, per germline.

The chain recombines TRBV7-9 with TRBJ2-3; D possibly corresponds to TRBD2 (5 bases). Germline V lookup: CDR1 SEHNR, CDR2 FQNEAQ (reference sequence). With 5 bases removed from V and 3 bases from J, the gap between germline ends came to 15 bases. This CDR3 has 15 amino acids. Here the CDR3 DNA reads TGTGCCAGCAGCCCCCACGCTCCGGGGACAGATACGCAGTATTTT. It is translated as CASSPHAPGTDTQYF.

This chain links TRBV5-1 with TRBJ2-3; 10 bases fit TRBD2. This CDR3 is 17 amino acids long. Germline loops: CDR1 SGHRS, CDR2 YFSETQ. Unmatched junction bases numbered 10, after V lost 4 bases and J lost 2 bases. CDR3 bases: TGCGCCAGCAGCCCTGGGCGGACTAGCGGAAACACAGATACGCAGTATTTT. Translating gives CASSPGRTSGNTDTQYF.